The T cell receptor beta chain described here comes from a study of T cells in Graves' hyperthyroidism and ophthalmopathy. Overall study: Before treatment of any kind, peripheral blood was taken at initial diagnosis.

V was cut by 3 bases and J by 4 bases, with 13 bases left in between. The CDR3 is 15 residues long. The germline gives CDR1 MNHEY, CDR2 SMNVEV (reference sequence). The CDR3 regions of TCR beta were amplified from RNA transcripts. The HTBI set primed first-round TCR CDR3 RT-PCR. From the multiplex PCR reads, TCRdb called clonotypes with MiXCR, one entry per CDR3 protein. The data contain nearly 110,000 distinct CDR3 sequences, approximately 15% of them singletons. Calling Graves' hyperthyroidism stable meant ophthalmopathy did not progress within 18 months. Not enrolled were patients with uncontrolled infection, other autoimmune disease, pregnancy or lactation. Diagnoses rested on clinical symptoms, serum thyroxine and TRAb, thyroid ultrasound and orbital computed tomography.

This clonotype was obtained from a woman in her forties or fifties with Graves' hyperthyroidism. The rearrangement links TRBV27 to TRBJ1-5; D gene ambiguous. Sequencing was done on a sample of blood. CDR3 sequence: CASSLEGDPNQPQHF. The CDR3 region has the DNA TGTGCCAGCAGTTTGGAAGGAGACCCGAATCAGCCCCAGCATTTT.